The next 18 T cell receptor beta chains were all read from a single sample in a study of blood T cell repertoires in COVID-19. TCRdb's copy holds only in-frame clones and misses some; the assay was immunoSEQ multiplex PCR. The repertoire holds fewer than 350,000 clones, with 85% to 90% as singletons. The sample taken for sequencing was peripheral blood. These receptors were collected from a woman younger than 45 with COVID-19, enrolled during active disease.

The chain has TRBV24-1 and TRBJ2-2; D uncertain. This CDR3 has 11 residues. Germline V gene lookup returns CDR1 KGHDR and CDR2 SFDVKD. The ends were cut back, 7 bases at V and 6 bases at J, with 5 bases in the middle. CDR3 amino acids: CATSHSGELFF. CDR3 nucleotide sequence: TGTGCCACCAGCCACTCCGGGGAGCTGTTTTTT.

This sequence joins TRBV7-9 and TRBJ1-3; no definite D call. The CDR3 consists of 13 residues. Trimming took off 3 bases at V and 6 bases at J, with 9 bases between the two ends. The germline V gene has CDR1 SEHNR and CDR2 FQNEAQ (reference sequence). CDR3 loop: CASSLPRINTIYF. In DNA form, the CDR3 reads TGTGCCAGCAGCTTGCCCAGGATAAACACCATATATTTT.

The genes are TRBV7-2 and TRBJ1-1; D is uncertain. There are 13 residues in the CDR3. Germline assignment: CDR1 SGHTA and CDR2 FQGNSA. Deletions cut 1 base from V and 8 bases from J, with 11 bases between. The CDR3 region is CASSLGVAGEAFF. CDR3 DNA sequence: TGTGCCAGCAGCTTAGGAGTGGCGGGCGAAGCTTTCTTT.

V usage is TRBV28 and J usage is TRBJ2-3; maybe TRBD2 (6 bases). The V gene's germline CDR1 is MDHEN and CDR2 SYDVKM. Trimming stripped 1 base from V and 4 bases from J, with 9 bases between. The CDR3 runs to 14 residues. The CDR3 sequence is CASSLFGSPDTQYF. For the CDR3, the DNA is TGTGCCAGCAGTTTATTCGGGAGCCCAGATACGCAGTATTTT.

This clone was recorded once. The chain links TRBV2 to TRBJ2-3; TRBD2 matches 10 bases. The junction had 6 bases not matched to a gene; V was cut back by 5 bases and J by 1 base. Germline loops: CDR1 SNHLY, CDR2 FYNNEI. The length of the CDR3 is 16 residues. The CDR3 nucleotides are TGTGCCAGCAGTCGATCCCTAGCGGGGGGCACAGATACGCAGTATTTT. Its translation is CASSRSLAGGTDTQYF.

The V and J genes are TRBV2 and TRBJ1-4; D is unclear. The germline CDR1 and CDR2 sequences are SNHLY and FYNNEI. V was clipped by 0 bases and J by 3 bases, with 14 bases between them. The CDR3 is 17 amino acids. The CDR3, as DNA: TGTGCCAGCAGTGAAGCGGTAGCGGGCGCGGCTAATGAAAAACTGTTTTTT. Translation: CASSEAVAGAANEKLFF.

The chain uses TRBV7-7 and TRBJ2-5, with TRBD2 as a possible D gene (6 bases). Germline loops: CDR1 SSHAT, CDR2 FNYEAQ (reference sequence). This CDR3 has 13 residues. Trimming removed 5 bases from V and 7 bases from J, with 14 bases in between. This CDR3 is CASSPGGERTQYF. CDR3 coding DNA: TGTGCCAGCAGCCCCGGCGGGGAGCGGACCCAGTACTTC.

This clone is a singleton in its sample. This rearrangement joins TRBV29-1 to TRBJ1-4; possible D gene TRBD1, 5 bases. The CDR3 contains 14 residues. Germline CDR1 reads SQVTM; CDR2 reads ANQGSEA. V was shortened by 7 bases and J by 10 bases, with 22 bases between the two germline ends. The CDR3 sequence: CSAAGWGTVRKLFF. The CDR3 DNA sequence: TGCAGCGCGGCAGGGTGGGGAACGGTGAGAAAACTGTTTTTT.

The V call is TRBV11-2, the J call TRBJ2-7, with D perhaps TRBD1 (5 bases). The CDR3 is 14 amino acids. The V gene lost 0 bases and the J gene lost 3 bases, with 9 bases spanning the gap. From germline, CDR1 is SGHAT and CDR2 FQNNGV. CDR3 protein: CASSLEKGDYEQYF. CDR3 DNA: TGTGCCAGCAGCTTAGAAAAAGGGGACTACGAGCAGTACTTC.

This chain joins TRBV21-1 and TRBJ2-7; the table's D gene call, TRBD2, was not cross checked with the DNA. TRBV21-1 is labeled a pseudogene. This CDR3 comprises 11 residues. This CDR3 is CASRLLGLRYF. The CDR3 DNA reads TGTGCCAGCAGACTGCTGGGACTCCGGTACTTC.

V and J are TRBV2 and TRBJ2-3; 9 bases are a match to TRBD1. CDR1 and CDR2 from the germline V gene are SNHLY and FYNNEI. J gave up 1 base and V 8 bases, and 4 bases lay outside the gene matches. This CDR3 comprises 14 residues. DNA of the CDR3: TGTGCCAGCCGACAGGGGGTCGGCACAGATACGCAGTATTTT. It encodes CASRQGVGTDTQYF.

This chain connects TRBV5-6 to TRBJ2-4; 8 bases fit TRBD2. Unmatched junction bases numbered 10, after V lost 5 bases and J lost 6 bases. CDR1 and CDR2 from the germline V gene are SGHDT and YYEEEE. The CDR3 extends over 15 amino acids. CDR3 in DNA: TGTGCCAGCAGTTTTACGACTAGCGAGGGAAACATTCAGTACTTC. Amino acids: CASSFTTSEGNIQYF.

The chain joins TRBV5-1 to TRBJ2-1, with 7 bases that match TRBD2. The CDR3 loop spans 15 amino acids. CDR1 SGHRS and CDR2 YFSETQ come from the germline V gene. J lost 4 bases, V lost 1 base, and 5 bases had no gene match. In nucleotides, the CDR3 is TGCGCCAGCAGCTTGACTAGCGACTTTTACAATGAGCAGTTCTTC. It is translated as CASSLTSDFYNEQFF.

The CDR3 is CASSGVSDTQYF. CDR3 in DNA: TGTGCCAGCAGTGGAGTCTCGGATACGCAGTATTTT. The rearrangement links TRBV5-6 to TRBJ2-3; D remains ambiguous. CDR1 and CDR2 from the germline V gene are SGHDT and YYEEEE. The CDR3 is 12 amino acids. The V end was cut by 5 bases, the J end by 6 bases, with 10 bases between.

The chain carries TRBV6-4 and TRBJ2-6; 7 positions agree with TRBD1. Germline V gives CDR1 MRHNA, CDR2 SNTAGT. This CDR3 comprises 16 residues. J gave up 2 bases and V 5 bases, and 6 bases lay outside the gene matches. CDR3 sequence reads: CASSRDSSPGANVLTF. The CDR3, as DNA: TGTGCCAGCAGTCGGGACAGCTCCCCTGGGGCCAACGTCCTGACTTTC.

This chain uses TRBV6-1 with TRBJ2-2; TRBD1 might be the D (6 bases). V was shortened by 3 bases and J by 2 bases, with 10 bases between the two germline ends. CDR3 length: 15 amino acids. CDR1 is MNHNS and CDR2 is SASEGT in the germline V gene. Written as DNA, the CDR3 is TGTGCCAGCAGTGAGGGGGCCGCTAACACCGGGGAGCTGTTTTTT. The encoded protein is CASSEGAANTGELFF.

This clone has only one observation. The rearrangement uses TRBV4-1 and TRBJ2-3; 12 bases are shared with TRBD2. V was pared by 4 bases and J by 2 bases, with 7 bases of the junction left unmatched. Germline loops: CDR1 MGHRA, CDR2 YSYEKL. The CDR3 has 17 amino acids. CDR3 sequence reads: CASSLGTSGLFTDTQYF. The CDR3 DNA follows: TGCGCCAGCAGCCTGGGGACTAGCGGGCTTTTCACAGATACGCAGTATTTT.

V is TRBV7-2 and J is TRBJ2-1, with no clear D. Per the germline V gene, CDR1 is SGHTA and CDR2 is FQGNSA. The V end lost 4 bases, the J end lost 10 bases, and 17 bases lay between the germline ends. CDR3 size: 14 residues. Here the CDR3 DNA reads TGTGCCAGCAGCTCCCCGGTGGGCCCCGACGAGCAGTTCTTC. It is translated as CASSSPVGPDEQFF.